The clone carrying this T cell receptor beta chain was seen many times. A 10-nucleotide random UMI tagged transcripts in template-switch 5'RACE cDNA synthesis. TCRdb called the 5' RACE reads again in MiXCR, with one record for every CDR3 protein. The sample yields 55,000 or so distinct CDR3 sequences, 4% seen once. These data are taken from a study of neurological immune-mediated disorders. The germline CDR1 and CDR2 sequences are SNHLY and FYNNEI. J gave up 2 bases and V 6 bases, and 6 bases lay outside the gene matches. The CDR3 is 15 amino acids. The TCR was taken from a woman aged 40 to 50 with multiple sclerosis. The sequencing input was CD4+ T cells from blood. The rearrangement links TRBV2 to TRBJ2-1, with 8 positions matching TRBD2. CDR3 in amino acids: CASRGRGAPYNEQFF. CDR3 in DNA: TGTGCCAGCAGAGGGCGGGGGGCCCCCTACAATGAGCAGTTCTTC. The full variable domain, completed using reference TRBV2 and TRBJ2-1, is EPEVTQTPSHQVTQMGQEVILRCVPISNHLYFYWYRQILGQKVEFLVSFYNNEISEKSEIFDDQFSVERPDGSNFTLKIRSTKLEDSAMYFCASRGRGAPYNEQFFGPGTRLTVL.